These 30 T cell receptor beta chains were sequenced from one sample in a study of neurological immune-mediated disorders. From the 5' RACE reads, TCRdb called clonotypes with MiXCR, one entry per CDR3 protein. The table includes roughly 89,000 distinct CDR3 sequences, just over 2.5% detected once. Sequences were obtained from PBMCs. Every receptor here comes from a young woman with multiple sclerosis.

Many counts were recorded for this clonotype. The chain uses TRBV20-1 and TRBJ1-2; the D is unclear. This CDR3 has 17 amino acids. Germline CDR1 and CDR2: DFQATT and SNEGSKA (reference sequence). The V gene lost 4 bases and the J gene lost 5 bases, with 26 bases spanning the gap. CDR3 amino acids: CSAIRSGQMMIRYGYTF. In nucleotides, the CDR3 is TGCAGTGCTATCCGTTCTGGGCAGATGATGATCCGATATGGCTACACCTTC.

This clonotype was recorded at least ten times. V gene TRBV12-3 or TRBV12-4 combines with J gene TRBJ1-5; D remains ambiguous. Trimming stripped 2 bases from V and 9 bases from J, with 14 bases between. This CDR3 spans 14 amino acids. DNA for the CDR3: TGTGCCAGCAGTTTATCGCCCGGTTCGTGGCCCCAGCATTTT. This gives the protein CASSLSPGSWPQHF.

This clonotype was seen many times. The CDR3 DNA sequence: TGTGCCAGCAGCTCCAGTGGTTCGGCTCAGCCCCAGCATTTT. Its protein product is CASSSSGSAQPQHF. The V call is TRBV7-8, the J call TRBJ1-5; no clear D gene. Trimming took off 4 bases at V and 6 bases at J, with 13 bases between the two ends. The germline gives CDR1 SGHVS, CDR2 FQNEAQ. The CDR3 has 14 residues.

In its sample, this clonotype was seen many times. The V gene is TRBV3-1, the J gene TRBJ2-2, with D unresolved. CDR3 size: 13 residues. Trimming took off 1 base at V and 9 bases at J, with 9 bases between the two ends. Germline V gene sequence: CDR1 LGHDT, CDR2 YNNKEL (reference sequence). CDR3 in amino acids: CASSQVARRELFF. The CDR3 region has the DNA TGTGCCAGCAGCCAAGTGGCCCGGAGGGAGCTGTTTTTT.

This clonotype was detected ten times or more. The CDR3 bases are TGTGCCAGCAGTGAAGGGGAACATCAGCCCCAGCATTTT. It translates to CASSEGEHQPQHF. The genes are TRBV6-1 and TRBJ1-5, with D uncertain. The V and J ends lost 1 base and 5 bases respectively, with 6 bases between them. The CDR3 covers 13 residues. Germline loops: CDR1 MNHNS, CDR2 SASEGT.

This clonotype has a count of ten or more. This sequence joins TRBV12-3 or TRBV12-4 and TRBJ2-5; D not resolved. V was cut by 8 bases and J by 4 bases, with 11 bases left in between. This CDR3 is 12 amino acids long. DNA of the CDR3: TGTGCCAGCGCCTGGTTAGGAGAGACCCAGTACTTC. Protein product: CASAWLGETQYF.

Ten or more counts support this clonotype. As DNA, the CDR3 is TGTGCCAGCAGTTTAGGTGTAGGCAATGAGCAGTTCTTC. Translated: CASSLGVGNEQFF. This chain uses TRBV12-3 or TRBV12-4 with TRBJ2-1; D unclear. Trimming shortened V by 1 base and J by 6 bases, and 7 bases separated the two germline ends. The CDR3 consists of 13 residues.

This clonotype was counted at least ten times. J is TRBJ2-7 and V is TRBV13; 8 bases match TRBD1. The CDR3 is 15 residues long. In germline, CDR1 is PRHDT, CDR2 FYEKMQ (reference sequence). The V and J ends lost 5 bases and 3 bases, in that order; junction bases with no gene match: 9. The chain's CDR3 is CASSDNSQGGYEQYF. The CDR3 nucleotides read TGTGCCAGCAGCGACAATTCACAGGGGGGCTACGAGCAGTACTTC.

Many counts were recorded for this clonotype. The chain couples TRBV3-1 to TRBJ1-1, with 7 bases lining up with TRBD1. V lost 1 base to trimming and J lost 8 bases; unmatched junction nucleotides: 13. CDR3 length: 16 amino acids. In germline, CDR1 is LGHDT, CDR2 YNNKEL (reference sequence). CDR3 sequence (DNA): TGTGCCAGCAGCCAAGCAGGACAGGTCGGGATCTCAGAAGCTTTCTTT. It codes for CASSQAGQVGISEAFF.

This clonotype has ten or more counts. The chain is built from TRBV20-1 and TRBJ1-1; the D gene is possibly TRBD1 (5 bases). V gave up 3 bases and J gave up 7 bases, with 9 bases separating them. The CDR3 consists of 11 residues. In germline, CDR1 is DFQATT, CDR2 SNEGSKA (reference sequence). As DNA, the CDR3 is TGCAGTGCTAGGACAGCTAGTGAAGCTTTCTTT. Protein: CSARTASEAFF.

The table lists this clonotype with many counts. The chain combines TRBV20-1 with TRBJ2-5; perhaps TRBD2 as D (6 bases). The V and J ends lost 3 bases and 2 bases respectively, with 19 bases between them. The V gene's germline CDR1 is DFQATT and CDR2 SNEGSKA (reference sequence). The CDR3 consists of 16 residues. The CDR3 sequence is CSARSAGSGWQETQYF. For the CDR3, the DNA is TGCAGTGCTAGGAGTGCCGGGAGCGGTTGGCAAGAGACCCAGTACTTC.

The sample holds many counts of this clonotype. The V gene is TRBV6-2 or TRBV6-3, the J gene TRBJ2-2; D gene ambiguous. The CDR3 has 12 residues. Germline loops: CDR1 MNHEY, CDR2 SVGEGT. The V end was cut by 5 bases, the J end by 7 bases, with 8 bases between. DNA for the CDR3: TGTGCCAGCAGTCTACAAGACGGGGAGCTGTTTTTT. Protein: CASSLQDGELFF.

This clonotype showed up many times. This chain joins TRBV20-1 and TRBJ2-7; no clear D gene. Looked up from germline, CDR1 is DFQATT and CDR2 is SNEGSKA (reference sequence). The CDR3 length is 11 residues. V lost 3 bases and J 6 bases, leaving 9 bases between the germline ends. CDR3 bases: TGCAGTGCTAGGCAGGACGTCGAGCAGTACTTC. Translated, it gives CSARQDVEQYF.

The table lists this clonotype with many counts. The chain has TRBV5-1 and TRBJ2-1, with D perhaps being TRBD1 or TRBD2 (7 bases each). CDR1 is SGHRS, CDR2 YFSETQ, per germline. The CDR3 spans 14 residues. With 6 bases removed from V and 8 bases from J, the gap between germline ends came to 18 bases. The CDR3 loop reads CASNQGGARDEQFF. The CDR3 DNA follows: TGCGCCAGCAACCAGGGGGGGGCACGGGATGAGCAGTTCTTC.

This clonotype came up many times. The chain combines TRBV9 with TRBJ1-2; 7 bases align to TRBD1. V dropped 4 bases and J dropped 8; count of bases not matched to a gene: 14. This CDR3 spans 15 amino acids. Germline V gives CDR1 SGDLS, CDR2 YYNGEE. The CDR3 nucleotides read TGTGCCAGCAGCCCCCGAGGACAGGTCCTTCAGGGCTACACCTTC. This encodes CASSPRGQVLQGYTF.

Note on this clonotype: One base away lies a much larger clone, so this may be a sequencing read error. J is TRBJ1-5 and V is TRBV27; no definite D call. Germline loops: CDR1 MNHEY, CDR2 SMNVEV (reference sequence). CDR3 length equals 13 residues. Here the CDR3 reads CASSWSGNQPQNF. The CDR3 DNA reads as TGTGCCAGCAGTTGGTCTGGCAATCAGCCCCAGAATTTT.

This clonotype was detected ten times or more. The chain recombines TRBV7-2 with TRBJ2-5, with 11 bases lining up with TRBD1. There are 16 residues in the CDR3. Per the germline V gene, CDR1 is SGHTA and CDR2 is FQGNSA. After removal of 3 bases from V and 0 bases from J, the junction contained 3 bases not matched to a gene. The CDR3 loop is CASSLGQGGYQETQYF. In nucleotides, the CDR3 is TGTGCCAGCAGCTTGGGACAGGGGGGGTACCAAGAGACCCAGTACTTC. The full variable domain, rest sourced from reference TRBV7-2 and TRBJ2-5, is GAGVSQSPSNKVTEKGKDVELRCDPISGHTALYWYRQSLGQGLEFLIYFQGNSAPDKSGLPSDRFSAERTGGSVSTLTIQRTQQEDSAVYLCASSLGQGGYQETQYFGPGTRLLVL.

This clonotype has at least ten counts. The chain uses TRBV29-1 and TRBJ1-1, with no clear D. There are 12 residues in the CDR3. The germline V and J ends were trimmed by 4 bases and 1 base, with 7 bases remaining between them. Germline CDR1 reads SQVTM; CDR2 reads ANQGSEA. CDR3 coding DNA: TGCAGCGTTGCCGCGAAGAACACTGAAGCTTTCTTT. Its protein product is CSVAAKNTEAFF.

This clonotype was detected many times. The V gene is TRBV7-6, the J gene TRBJ1-1; D ambiguous. With 5 bases removed from V and 2 bases from J, the gap between germline ends came to 15 bases. Germline V lookup: CDR1 SGHVS, CDR2 FNYEAQ. The CDR3 spans 15 residues. CDR3 region: CASSPGPRLNTEAFF. CDR3 in DNA: TGTGCCAGCAGCCCCGGGCCCCGGCTAAACACTGAAGCTTTCTTT.

The genes are TRBV20-1 and TRBJ2-3, with 7 bases lining up with TRBD2. Germline values: CDR1 DFQATT, CDR2 SNEGSKA (reference sequence). The CDR3 contains 19 residues. With 5 bases clipped from V and 0 bases from J, the junction kept 20 bases outside the gene matches. CDR3 DNA sequence: TGCAGTGCTTGGGGCTCGGGACTATCGGGAGAGAGGAGCACAGATACGCAGTATTTT. Protein: CSAWGSGLSGERSTDTQYF.

This clonotype was seen many times. The rearrangement links TRBV20-1 to TRBJ2-1; possible D gene TRBD2, 6 bases. V lost 3 bases and J lost 6, with 15 bases in between. This CDR3 region has 14 residues. Germline values: CDR1 DFQATT, CDR2 SNEGSKA (reference sequence). CDR3 sequence: CSASDPSVSNEQFF. In nucleotides, the CDR3 is TGCAGTGCTAGTGACCCTAGCGTGTCCAATGAGCAGTTCTTC.

This clonotype has a count of ten or more. This sequence joins TRBV11-2 and TRBJ2-3; TRBD1 agrees at 7 bases. Germline CDR1 SGHAT, CDR2 FQNNGV. The junction had 3 bases not matched to a gene; V was cut back by 1 base and J by 2 bases. The CDR3 extends over 15 amino acids. This CDR3 reads CASSLGGGVTDTQYF. As DNA, the CDR3 is TGTGCCAGCAGCTTAGGAGGGGGCGTCACAGATACGCAGTATTTT. The complete variable domain, with remaining parts taken from reference TRBV11-2 and TRBJ2-3, reads EAGVAQSPRYKIIEKRQSVAFWCNPISGHATLYWYQQILGQGPKLLIQFQNNGVVDDSQLPKDRFSAERLKGVDSTLKIQPAKLEDSAVYLCASSLGGGVTDTQYFGPGTRLTVL.

This clonotype occurred many times. V usage is TRBV5-6 and J usage is TRBJ2-1, with TRBD2 matching 13 bases. The CDR3 is 18 amino acids. V lost 2 bases to trimming and J lost 6 bases; unmatched junction nucleotides: 11. Germline V gene data show CDR1 as SGHDT and CDR2 as YYEEEE. CDR3 bases: TGTGCCAGCAGCTTCGGGACTAGCGGGATATTGGAACCCAATGAGCAGTTCTTC. The encoded protein is CASSFGTSGILEPNEQFF.

This clonotype was seen ten or more times. In nucleotides, the CDR3 is TGTGCCAGTAGTATGGGTGGGGGCTTGAATGAGCAGTTCTTC. As protein: CASSMGGGLNEQFF. The chain couples TRBV19 to TRBJ2-1; a possible D gene is TRBD1 (6 bases). The CDR3 has 14 amino acids. Between the trimmed V and J ends, which lost 3 bases and 7 bases, there was a span of 13 bases. The V gene's germline CDR1 is LNHDA and CDR2 SQIVND (reference sequence).

As regards this clonotype: One base away lies a much larger clone, so this may be a sequencing read error. The chain combines TRBV12-3 or TRBV12-4 with TRBJ1-3; 7 nucleotides align to TRBD1. The CDR3 consists of 14 residues. The trim removed 7 bases at V and 3 bases at J, leaving 6 bases unmatched. In DNA form, the CDR3 reads TGTGCCAGCACTCAGGGGGGTGTTGGAAACACCATATATTTT. This sequence encodes CASTQGGVGNTIYF.

This clonotype has at least ten counts. V is TRBV15 and J is TRBJ2-3, with 13 bases aligning to TRBD2. The V gene's germline CDR1 is LNHNV and CDR2 YYDKDF (reference sequence). This CDR3 is built from 16 residues. With V trimmed by 2 bases and J by 4 bases, 3 bases remained unmatched. DNA of the CDR3: TGTGCCACCAGCAGATGGACTAGCGGGAGACCAGATACGCAGTATTTT. Protein product: CATSRWTSGRPDTQYF.

This clonotype has a handful of counts. Given a much more abundant clone one base away, this may be a read error. The chain links TRBV20-1 to TRBJ2-7; D not certain. The CDR3 consists of 13 residues. Trimming removed 0 bases at V and 2 bases at J, with 8 bases between. The germline CDR1 and CDR2 sequences are DFQATT and SNEGSKA (reference sequence). This CDR3 is CSARDRYTYEQYV. The DNA for the CDR3 is TGCAGTGCTAGAGATAGGTACACCTACGAGCAGTACGTC.

This clonotype appeared many times. The V gene is TRBV20-1, the J gene TRBJ1-1; tentative D call: TRBD1 (5 bases). There are 14 residues in the CDR3. The germline CDR1 and CDR2 sequences are DFQATT and SNEGSKA (reference sequence). Trimming took 2 bases from V and 5 from J, leaving 15 bases between them. The CDR3 DNA reads TGCAGTGCTAGATCCGGGGCCTTGAGGACTGAAGCTTTCTTT. Amino acids: CSARSGALRTEAFF.

This clonotype was counted ten times or more. The CDR3 spells CASSWEDSALNEQFF. In DNA, the CDR3 is TGTGCCAGCAGTTGGGAGGACTCGGCCCTAAATGAGCAGTTCTTC. V is TRBV2 and J is TRBJ2-1; the D gene is possibly TRBD2 (6 bases). This CDR3 contains 15 residues. Germline V gene lookup returns CDR1 SNHLY and CDR2 FYNNEI. V gave up 5 bases and J gave up 7 bases, with 18 bases separating them.

This clonotype came up many times. This rearrangement joins TRBV5-1 to TRBJ1-5; 8 bases are a match to TRBD1. There are 14 residues in the CDR3. Looked up from germline, CDR1 is SGHRS and CDR2 is YFSETQ. With 4 bases clipped from V and 5 bases from J, the junction kept 5 bases outside the gene matches. CDR3 in amino acids: CASSPTGADQPQHF. CDR3 in DNA: TGCGCCAGCAGCCCGACAGGGGCTGATCAGCCCCAGCATTTT.